This T cell receptor beta chain came from a study of graft-versus-host responses after intestinal transplantation. Study details: Among the recipients, transplants were multivisceral, liver-intestinal, or isolated intestinal. All recipients were given anti-thymocyte globulin induction, and tacrolimus and steroids were then administered for three to four years. Notes on the study in general: Early after transplant, HvG clones declined as circulating GvH clones peaked. Patients who carried graft-donor T cell macrochimerism also had high graft-versus-host to host-versus-graft clonal ratios in their allografts.

Sequenced by immunoSEQ multiplex PCR; TCRdb stores in-frame clones only, minus some. Of tens of thousands of clones detected, approximately 84% appear once; the ten largest clones hold 0.35% to 0.5%. A remark on this clone: Its antigen remains unidentified.

Losses at the gene ends were 9 bases for V and 6 bases for J; bases not matched to a gene: 8. The CDR3 runs 14 residues. This TCR derives from a human donor who was the organ donor for an intestinal transplant. The sequences come from unstimulated CD4+ T cells sorted from spleen or lymph node cells, collected before transplant. This chain uses TRBV23-1 with TRBJ1-4; 9 positions agree with TRBD1. TRBV23-1 has ORF status, its function being uncertain. The CDR3 sequence: CARGTGNYDEKLFF. CDR3 coding DNA: TGCGCCAGAGGGACAGGGAATTACGATGAAAAACTGTTTTTT.